One and the same sample provided the 8 T cell receptor beta chains below, sequenced in a study of blood T cell repertoires in COVID-19. The table came from immunoSEQ multiplex PCR; TCRdb's copy has only in-frame clones and leaves some out. The table lists about 150,000 clones, about 87% of them singletons. The sequencing sample was made of peripheral blood. These receptors were taken from a man older than 75 with acute or convalescent COVID-19.

V and J are TRBV5-5 and TRBJ1-5, with a weak D call TRBD1 (6 bases). With 4 bases removed from V and 5 bases from J, the gap between germline ends came to 13 bases. This CDR3 comprises 14 residues. Germline CDR1 reads SGHKS; CDR2 reads YYEKEE (reference sequence). CDR3 protein: CASSPGGAYQPQHF. In DNA form, the CDR3 reads TGTGCCAGCAGCCCGGGGGGGGCTTATCAGCCCCAGCATTTT.

This CDR3 reads CASSLQAAGELFF. The CDR3 bases are TGTGCCAGCAGCTTACAGGCTGCCGGGGAGCTGTTTTTT. This chain joins TRBV7-3 and TRBJ2-2; unclear D gene. Trimming took 2 bases from V and 6 from J, leaving 7 bases between them. Looked up from germline, CDR1 is SGHTA and CDR2 is FQGTGA. The CDR3 has 13 amino acids.

This clone was seen only once. The chain combines TRBV5-1 with TRBJ2-3, with 8 bases that match TRBD1. The length of the CDR3 is 15 residues. The junction had 4 bases not matched to a gene; V was cut back by 2 bases and J by 2 bases. The germline CDR1 and CDR2 sequences are SGHRS and YFSETQ. The CDR3 region has the DNA TGCGCCAGCAGCTTCACAGGGGGTGTCACAGATACGCAGTATTTT. It yields the protein CASSFTGGVTDTQYF.

In nucleotides, the CDR3 is TGTGCCAGCAGCCAAGAGGCGGGAGGCGTCTACAATGAGCAGTTCTTC. Protein sequence: CASSQEAGGVYNEQFF. The rearrangement links TRBV4-2 to TRBJ2-1, with TRBD2 matching over 8 bases. After removal of 0 bases from V and 3 bases from J, the junction contained 4 bases not matched to a gene. The CDR3 is 16 amino acids. Germline CDR1 reads LGHNA; CDR2 reads YNFKEQ.

V and J are TRBV5-1 and TRBJ2-7, with 8 bases identical to TRBD2. Germline CDR1 is SGHRS and CDR2 is YFSETQ. V shed 3 bases, J shed 6 bases, and the junction held 5 bases outside the gene matches. The CDR3 length is 13 residues. CDR3 protein: CASSSPRGGEQYF. CDR3 nucleotides: TGCGCCAGCAGCTCCCCACGGGGGGGCGAGCAGTACTTC.

CDR3 nucleotide sequence: TGTGCCAGTAGTATAGTGGGGGGACGGCATCGGTTCTTC. Translation gives CASSIVGGRHRFF. This sequence joins TRBV19 and TRBJ2-1; tentative D call: TRBD2 (6 bases). The CDR3 length is 13 residues. Germline V gene data show CDR1 as LNHDA and CDR2 as SQIVND (reference sequence). The V and J ends lost 1 base and 15 bases respectively, with 16 bases between them.

The J gene is TRBJ2-2, the V gene TRBV27, with D tentatively TRBD2 (5 bases). Germline lookup yields CDR1 MNHEY and CDR2 SMNVEV (reference sequence). V was pared by 4 bases and J by 0 bases, with 15 bases between. The CDR3 is made up of 17 amino acids. The CDR3 DNA reads TGTGCCAGCAGTTCAACGCACGGGATCGCGAACACCGGGGAGCTGTTTTTT. Amino acids: CASSSTHGIANTGELFF.

J is TRBJ2-7 and V is TRBV15; 9 positions match TRBD2. The CDR3 consists of 17 residues. V was clipped by 1 base and J by 1 base; unmatched bases: 8. Germline V CDR1 and CDR2: LNHNV, YYDKDF (reference sequence). The DNA for the CDR3 is TGTGCCACCAGCAGAGGGGCTAGCGGGACTAATTCCTACGAGCAGTACTTC. Translation gives CATSRGASGTNSYEQYF.